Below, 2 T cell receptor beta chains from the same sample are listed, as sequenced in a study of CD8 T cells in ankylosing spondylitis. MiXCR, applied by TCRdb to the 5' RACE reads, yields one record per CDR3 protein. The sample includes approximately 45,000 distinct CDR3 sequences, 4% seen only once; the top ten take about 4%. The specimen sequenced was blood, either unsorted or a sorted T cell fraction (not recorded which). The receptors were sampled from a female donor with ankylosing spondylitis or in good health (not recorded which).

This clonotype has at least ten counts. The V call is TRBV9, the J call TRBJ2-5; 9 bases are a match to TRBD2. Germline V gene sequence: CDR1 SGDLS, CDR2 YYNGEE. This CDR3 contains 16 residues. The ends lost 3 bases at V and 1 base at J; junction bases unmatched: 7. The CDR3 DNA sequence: TGTGCCAGCAGCGCCTCGGGGGGACTAGCCCAAGAGACCCAGTACTTC. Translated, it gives CASSASGGLAQETQYF.

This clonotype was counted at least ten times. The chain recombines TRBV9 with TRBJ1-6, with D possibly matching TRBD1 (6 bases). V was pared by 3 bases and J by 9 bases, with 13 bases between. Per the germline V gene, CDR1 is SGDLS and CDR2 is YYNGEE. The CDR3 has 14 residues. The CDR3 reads CASSAYTGSSPLHF. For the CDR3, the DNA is TGTGCCAGCAGCGCCTATACAGGGAGTTCACCCCTCCACTTT. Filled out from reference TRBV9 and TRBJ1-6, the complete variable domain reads DSGVTQTPKHLITATGQRVTLRCSPRSGDLSVYWYQQSLDQGLQFLIQYYNGEERAKGNILERFSAQQFPDLHSELNLSSLELGDSALYFCASSAYTGSSPLHFGNGTRLTVT.